The rows below give T cell receptor beta chains drawn from one sample of a study of cytomegalovirus exposure and HLA in healthy donors. Libraries were prepared by immunoSEQ multiplex PCR; TCRdb keeps only in-frame clonotypes and omits some of them. The sample has about 180,000 clones, 85% seen once. The source material was PBMCs. All receptors derive from a man between 18 and 29 years old in good health and CMV-seropositive. The CDR3 runs from the conserved cysteine through the conserved F or W. D genes are given only for firm matches. Expanded clones get a size class; other rows say once, few or many, or leave the size out.

abundance	j_gene	d_gene	v_gene	CDR3aa	CDR3nt
-	TRBJ2-3	-	TRBV4-2	CASSQDLRSGRADTQYF	TGTGCCAGCAGCCAAGATCTCCGCAGCGGTCGGGCAGATACGCAGTATTTT
-	TRBJ2-2	-	TRBV4-1	CASSQDPGLTGELFF	TGCGCCAGCAGCCAAGATCCGGGTTTGACCGGGGAGCTGTTTTTT
-	TRBJ2-7	-	TRBV5-6	CASSFGGSPINEQYF	TGTGCCAGCAGCTTTGGGGGGTCCCCAATCAACGAGCAGTACTTC
-	TRBJ2-1	-	TRBV9	CASSSGVGGGDNEQFF	TGTGCCAGCAGCTCAGGGGTGGGCGGGGGAGACAATGAGCAGTTCTTC
-	TRBJ2-7	TRBD2	TRBV28	CASSSRTSGTLGGEQYF	TGTGCCAGCAGCTCTCGGACTAGCGGGACATTGGGGGGCGAGCAGTACTTC
-	TRBJ2-2	TRBD1	TRBV28	CASTPTVVLTKTGRNTGELFF	TGTGCCAGCACCCCTACGGTGGTATTAACAAAGACAGGGCGGAACACCGGGGAGCTGTTTTTT
-	TRBJ2-7	-	TRBV2	CASSEALGRVGQFQF	TGTGCCAGCAGTGAAGCGCTTGGCAGGGTGGGACAATTCCAATTC
-	TRBJ2-1	TRBD1	TRBV4-2	CASSQEEPGQGVYNEQFF	TGTGCCAGCAGCCAAGAAGAGCCCGGACAGGGGGTCTACAATGAGCAGTTCTTC
-	TRBJ1-4	TRBD1	TRBV11-3	CASSDLPGGYEKLFF	TGTGCCAGCAGTGACTTACCAGGGGGGTATGAAAAACTGTTTTTT
-	TRBJ2-6	-	TRBV7-3	CASSPSGTSISGANVLTF	TGTGCCAGCAGCCCGTCGGGGACTTCCATCTCTGGGGCCAACGTCCTGACTTTC
once	TRBJ2-1	TRBD1	TRBV29-1	CSTRDRSKKNEQFF	TGCAGCACCCGGGACAGGTCGAAAAAAAATGAGCAGTTCTTC
-	TRBJ2-7	TRBD2	TRBV28	CATAGLAASYEQYF	TGTGCCACCGCGGGACTAGCGGCTTCCTACGAGCAGTACTTC
-	TRBJ1-1	TRBD1	TRBV19	CASRGQGALNTEAFF	TGTGCCAGTAGGGGACAGGGGGCACTGAACACTGAAGCTTTCTTT
-	TRBJ2-1	TRBD2	TRBV2	CASNPFSGGRPEGYNEQFF	TGTGCCAGCAATCCGTTCTCGGGGGGACGGCCTGAGGGCTACAATGAGCAGTTCTTC
few	TRBJ1-5	-	TRBV27	CASSFYSNQPQHF	TGTGCCAGCAGTTTCTATAGCAATCAGCCCCAGCATTTT
-	TRBJ2-7	-	TRBV28	CASKIGEVGYEQYF	TGTGCCAGCAAGATAGGGGAGGTAGGCTACGAGCAGTACTTC
-	TRBJ1-1	-	TRBV6-6	CASSPIGGEAFF	TGTGCCAGCAGTCCGATAGGGGGTGAAGCTTTCTTT
-	TRBJ2-7	-	TRBV13	CASSFYLGASEQYF	TGTGCCAGCAGCTTCTACCTAGGGGCATCCGAGCAGTACTTC
-	TRBJ2-3	TRBD2	TRBV7-3	CASSLGTSGTSTDTQYF	TGTGCCAGCAGCTTAGGGACTAGCGGGACTAGCACAGATACGCAGTATTTT
-	TRBJ1-2	-	TRBV6-1	CASTKGAGGGYTF	TGTGCCAGCACCAAAGGGGCGGGAGGCGGCTACACCTTC
-	TRBJ2-1	-	TRBV4-1	CASSPGARNEQFF	TGCGCCAGCTCTCCGGGTGCCCGCAATGAGCAGTTCTTC
-	TRBJ1-1	-	TRBV19	CASSIDLRQGIGTEAFF	TGTGCCAGTAGTATAGATTTGCGGCAGGGAATTGGCACTGAAGCTTTCTTT
-	TRBJ2-3	TRBD2	TRBV15	CATSTLLAGASLNPDTQYF	TGTGCCACCAGCACCCTTCTAGCGGGAGCCTCCCTAAACCCAGATACGCAGTATTTT
-	TRBJ1-4	TRBD1	TRBV7-9	CASSPGTATNEKLFF	TGTGCCAGCAGCCCTGGGACAGCAACTAATGAAAAACTGTTTTTT
-	TRBJ1-1	-	TRBV6-1	CASSVSGVNTEAFF	TGTGCCAGCAGTGTTTCAGGGGTGAACACTGAAGCTTTCTTT
once	TRBJ2-6	TRBD2	TRBV27	CAAGGGGTGANVLTF	TGTGCCGCCGGCGGGGGGGGGACTGGGGCCAACGTCCTGACTTTC
-	TRBJ2-7	TRBD1	TRBV4-1	CASSQGTGGLSYEQYF	TGCGCCAGCAGCCAGGGGACAGGGGGCCTTTCCTACGAGCAGTACTTC
-	TRBJ2-3	-	TRBV5-1	CASSLAQASTDTQYF	TGCGCCAGCAGCTTGGCCCAGGCTAGCACAGATACGCAGTATTTT
-	TRBJ1-3	-	TRBV6-6	CASSYPGAGNTIYF	TGTGCCAGCAGTTACCCAGGGGCTGGAAACACCATATATTTT
-	TRBJ2-2	-	TRBV19	CASSVTGGVAGELFF	TGTGCCAGTAGTGTCACAGGGGGGGTGGCCGGGGAGCTGTTTTTT